These T cell receptor beta chains were read from a single sample in a study of CD8+CD57+ T cells in acquired aplastic anemia. TCRdb used MiXCR to reprocess the reads, holding one entry per CDR3 protein. The sample holds over 250,000 distinct CDR3 sequences, 45% to 65% seen once. Sample: sorted CD4+, CD8+, or CD8+CD57+ T cells (not recorded which) from PBMCs. These receptors were obtained from a human donor with aplastic anemia. Both conserved end residues are part of each CDR3. The D gene is left open where the match is weak. The size entry is marked missing in some rows and otherwise reads once, few, many or a size class.

J: TRBJ1-6
size: few
D: .
V: TRBV2
DNA: TGTGCCAGCGGCGGGAATTCACCCCTCCACTTT
CDR3: CASGGNSPLHF

J: TRBJ1-5
size: .
D: .
V: TRBV19
DNA: TGTGCCAGTAGTCTGACTAGCGGGAGTGTCTACAATGAGCATTTT
CDR3: CASSLTSGSVYNEHF

J: TRBJ1-2
size: many
D: .
V: TRBV19
DNA: TGTGCCAGTAGCCAAGGGGTGCCATATGGCTACACCTTC
CDR3: CASSQGVPYGYTF

J: TRBJ2-7
size: .
D: TRBD1
V: TRBV9
DNA: TGTGCCAGCAGCCGGCCGGGACAGGGGGAAACCTACGAGCAGTACTTC
CDR3: CASSRPGQGETYEQYF

J: TRBJ2-7
size: .
D: .
V: TRBV29-1
DNA: TGCAGCGTTGGGACCGATACAGGGCCGTACGAGCAGTACTTC
CDR3: CSVGTDTGPYEQYF

J: TRBJ1-6
size: .
D: .
V: TRBV5-1
DNA: TGCGCCAGCAATATAGGGCAGTCTGGGGCGGATTCACCCCTCCACTTT
CDR3: CASNIGQSGADSPLHF

J: TRBJ1-3
size: .
D: TRBD1
V: TRBV7-9
DNA: TGTGCCTACGGACAGGGTTACTCTGGAAACACCATATATTTT
CDR3: CAYGQGYSGNTIYF

J: TRBJ2-5
size: few
D: .
V: TRBV7-8
DNA: TGTGCCAGCAGCTTAGCGGAACCTCAAGAGACCCAGTACTTC
CDR3: CASSLAEPQETQYF

J: TRBJ1-5
size: .
D: .
V: TRBV7-2
DNA: TGTGCCAGCAGCTTAGCGCAAAGACAGCCCCAGCATTTT
CDR3: CASSLAQRQPQHF

J: TRBJ2-5
size: many
D: TRBD1
V: TRBV20-1
DNA: TGCAGTGCTAGACCTGCTGAGGGGGCCGGGGAGACCCAGTACTTC
CDR3: CSARPAEGAGETQYF

J: TRBJ1-2
size: many
D: TRBD1
V: TRBV10-1
DNA: TGCGCCAACCCGCGGAGGGGGCATGGCTACACCTTC
CDR3: CANPRRGHGYTF

J: TRBJ2-5
size: .
D: .
V: TRBV20-1
DNA: TGCAGTGCTAGAGATTGGGAGACCCAGTACTTC
CDR3: CSARDWETQYF

J: TRBJ2-3
size: .
D: TRBD2
V: TRBV7-2
DNA: TGTGCCAGCAGCTTAGGACTAGCGGGGGGCTCAGATACGCAGTATTTT
CDR3: CASSLGLAGGSDTQYF

J: TRBJ1-1
size: .
D: TRBD1
V: TRBV7-3
DNA: TGTGCCAGCAGCCCGCGACAGGGGGCGGACACTGAAGCTTTCTTT
CDR3: CASSPRQGADTEAFF

J: TRBJ2-3
size: few
D: TRBD1
V: TRBV24-1
DNA: TGTGCCACCGGACAGGGGGCACAGATACGGCAGTATTTT
CDR3: CATGQGAQIRQYF

J: TRBJ1-5
size: .
D: .
V: TRBV20-1
DNA: TGCAGTGCTAGAAAGAAGGCTAGCAATCAGCCCCAGCATTTT
CDR3: CSARKKASNQPQHF

J: TRBJ2-1
size: .
D: .
V: TRBV10-3
DNA: TGTGCCGGGGCCCCCCTTGGGGGCAAGCAGTTCTTC
CDR3: CAGAPLGGKQFF

J: TRBJ1-1
size: .
D: TRBD1
V: TRBV20-1
DNA: TGCAGTGCTAGTTCGGGACAGGTCATCACTGAAGCTTTATTT
CDR3: CSASSGQVITEALF

J: TRBJ1-4
size: few
D: .
V: TRBV3-1
DNA: TGTGCCAGCAGCCCTCGGACCTCTAATGAAAAACTGTTTTTT
CDR3: CASSPRTSNEKLFF

J: TRBJ2-7
size: .
D: .
V: TRBV2
DNA: TGTGCCAGCGCGACAGAGGCCTACGAGCAGTACTTC
CDR3: CASATEAYEQYF

J: TRBJ1-1
size: once
D: TRBD1
V: TRBV7-3
DNA: TGTGCCAGCACCTCCGGGAAGGGACAGGATCCTAACACTGAAGCTTTCTTT
CDR3: CASTSGKGQDPNTEAFF

J: TRBJ2-3
size: few
D: .
V: TRBV24-1
DNA: TGTGCCACCAGTGATTGGGATGAAACAGATACGCAGTATTTT
CDR3: CATSDWDETDTQYF

J: TRBJ1-5
size: many
D: .
V: TRBV3-1
DNA: TGTGCCAGCAGCCTTGGCAGTTATAGCAATCAGCCCCAGCATTTT
CDR3: CASSLGSYSNQPQHF

J: TRBJ1-5
size: .
D: .
V: TRBV7-2
DNA: TGTGCCAGCAGCTTATCGATCTTGGCCCAGCATTTT
CDR3: CASSLSILAQHF

J: TRBJ2-5
size: many
D: .
V: TRBV3-1
DNA: TGTGCCAGCAGCCAGCTAGAGACCCAGTACTTC
CDR3: CASSQLETQYF

J: TRBJ1-2
size: many
D: .
V: TRBV2
DNA: TGTGCCAGCAGACAAGAGGGACACCCGAACTATGGCTACACCTTC
CDR3: CASRQEGHPNYGYTF

J: TRBJ2-3
size: many
D: .
V: TRBV5-5
DNA: TGTGCCAGCAGCTTGGGGGACAGCACAGATACGCAGTATTTT
CDR3: CASSLGDSTDTQYF

J: TRBJ2-1
size: .
D: .
V: TRBV6-5
DNA: TGTGCCAGCAGAACGACGGTCAATGAGCAGTTCTTC
CDR3: CASRTTVNEQFF

J: TRBJ2-7
size: .
D: TRBD2
V: TRBV7-8
DNA: TGTGCCGGCAGCTTGAGGACTAGAGGGACTCTCAGAGACTACGAGCAGTACTTC
CDR3: CAGSLRTRGTLRDYEQYF

J: TRBJ2-1
size: .
D: .
V: TRBV12-3/TRBV12-4
DNA: TGTGCCGGGGGGCAGGGTGACAATGAGCAGTTCTTC
CDR3: CAGGQGDNEQFF

J: TRBJ2-5
size: .
D: TRBD2
V: TRBV7-9
DNA: TGTGCCAGCAGCTTAAACGGGGGGGCGTCAGAGACCCAGTACTTC
CDR3: CASSLNGGASETQYF

J: TRBJ1-3
size: .
D: .
V: TRBV7-9
DNA: TGTGCCAGCAGCCCCGACTTGCTCGGCTCTGGAAACACCATATATTTT
CDR3: CASSPDLLGSGNTIYF

J: TRBJ1-5
size: .
D: .
V: TRBV7-2
DNA: TGTGCCAGCAGTGAGGAGTACCTAAGCAATCAGCCCCAGCATTTT
CDR3: CASSEEYLSNQPQHF

J: TRBJ2-5
size: .
D: .
V: TRBV24-1
DNA: TGTGCCACCAGTGACGCACAGGGTATTGAGACCCAGTACTTC
CDR3: CATSDAQGIETQYF

J: TRBJ2-7
size: few
D: .
V: TRBV20-1
DNA: TGCAGTGCTAGCCCCTACGAGCAGTACTTC
CDR3: CSASPYEQYF

J: TRBJ2-1
size: .
D: .
V: TRBV7-3
DNA: TGTGCCAGCCAAGCACCCCTCGCCTACAATGAGCAGTTCTTC
CDR3: CASQAPLAYNEQFF

J: TRBJ2-5
size: .
D: .
V: TRBV9
DNA: TGTGCCAGCAGCTTACCGAGGGCAGGGGTACAAGAGACCCAGTACTTC
CDR3: CASSLPRAGVQETQYF

J: TRBJ2-1
size: .
D: TRBD1
V: TRBV9
DNA: TGTGCCAGCAGCGCAGACAGGGGCCGCAATGAGCAGTTCTTC
CDR3: CASSADRGRNEQFF